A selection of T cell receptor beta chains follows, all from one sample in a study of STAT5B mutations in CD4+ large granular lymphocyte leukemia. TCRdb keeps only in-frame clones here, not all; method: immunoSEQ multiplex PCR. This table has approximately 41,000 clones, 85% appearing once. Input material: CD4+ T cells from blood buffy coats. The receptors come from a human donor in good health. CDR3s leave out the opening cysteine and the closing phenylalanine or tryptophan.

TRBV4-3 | ASSQEERGLAKNIQY
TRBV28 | ASSSPPPRNNEQF
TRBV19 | ASRAKGVSAF
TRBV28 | ASSLLSGSSYEQY
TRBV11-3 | ASSLRTSGGSEQF
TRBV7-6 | ASGGLAGGSDTQY
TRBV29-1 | SVSADLYNEQF
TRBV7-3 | ASSPYAGREQY
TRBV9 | ASSASGGILSSGANVLT
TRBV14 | ASSQSTVTGELF
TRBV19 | ASSMGGTGGQETQY
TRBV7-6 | ASSPGPNYEQY
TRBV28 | ASSLYGGLNYEQY
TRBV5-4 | ASSLGTGSGSDTQY
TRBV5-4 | ASNMDGTSGSRREQF
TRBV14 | ASSRLPGTETQY
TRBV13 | ASSPTQGKDYGYT
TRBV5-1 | ASSPLGYEQY
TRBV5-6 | ASSLPGMNTEAF
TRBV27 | ASSFGTSGTGETQY
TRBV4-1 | ASSQEVSLANYGYT
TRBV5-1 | ASSLEWASNEKLF
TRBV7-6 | ASSLRTGRSYNEQF
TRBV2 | ASTGAETQY
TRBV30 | AWTNRGNSPLH
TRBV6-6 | ASSTQESNTEAF
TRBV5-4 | ASSAGQAITPTNEKLF
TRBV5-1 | ASTLRGARGEKLF